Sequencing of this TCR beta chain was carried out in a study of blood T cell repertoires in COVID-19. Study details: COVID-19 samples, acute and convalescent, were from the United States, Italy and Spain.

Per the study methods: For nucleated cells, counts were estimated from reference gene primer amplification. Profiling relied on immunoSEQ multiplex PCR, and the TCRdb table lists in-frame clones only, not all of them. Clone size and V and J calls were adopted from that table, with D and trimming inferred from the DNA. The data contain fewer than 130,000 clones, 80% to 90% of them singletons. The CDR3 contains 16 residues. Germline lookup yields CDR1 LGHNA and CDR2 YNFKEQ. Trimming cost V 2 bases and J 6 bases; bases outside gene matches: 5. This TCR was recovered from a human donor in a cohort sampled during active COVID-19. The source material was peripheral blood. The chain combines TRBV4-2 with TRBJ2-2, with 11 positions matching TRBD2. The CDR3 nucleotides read TGTGCCAGCAGCCAAAATAGCGGGGGGGCGGCCGGGGAGCTGTTTTTT. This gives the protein CASSQNSGGAAGELFF.